This T cell receptor (beta chain) comes out of a study of spatial heterogeneity in lung cancer. Study-wide results and limits: Tumoral mutation counts were tracked by counts of expanded intratumoral alpha and beta TCRs.

The trim removed 3 bases at V and 8 bases at J, leaving 1 base unmatched. In germline, CDR1 is SGHRS, CDR2 YFSETQ. The CDR3 loop spans 11 amino acids. This clonotype counts as medium-sized. Its antigen is as yet unknown. The time point denotes: sample taken at primary tumor resection. In TCRdb, the 5' RACE reads were re-called with MiXCR into one record per CDR3 protein. The table lists about 23,000 distinct CDR3 sequences, about 4.5% of them singletons. The V call is TRBV5-1, the J call TRBJ2-5; 7 bases align to TRBD2. The sequence came from a male donor with early-stage non-small cell lung cancer. Sequencing was performed on lung tumor tissue, taken at surgery. The CDR3 DNA reads as TGCGCCAGCAGCTGGGGGGGAACCCAGTACTTC. Encoded protein: CASSWGGTQYF.